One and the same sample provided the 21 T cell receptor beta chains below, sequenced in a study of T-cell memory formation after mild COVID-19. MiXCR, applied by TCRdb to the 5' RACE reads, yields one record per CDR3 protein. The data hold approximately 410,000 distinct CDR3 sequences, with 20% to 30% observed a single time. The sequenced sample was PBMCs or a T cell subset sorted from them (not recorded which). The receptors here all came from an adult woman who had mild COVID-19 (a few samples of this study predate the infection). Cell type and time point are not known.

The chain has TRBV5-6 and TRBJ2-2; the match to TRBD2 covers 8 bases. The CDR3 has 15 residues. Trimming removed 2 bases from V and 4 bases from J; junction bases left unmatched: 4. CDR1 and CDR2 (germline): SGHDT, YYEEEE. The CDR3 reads CASSFSGGGTGELFF. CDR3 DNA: TGTGCCAGCAGCTTCTCCGGGGGGGGCACCGGGGAGCTGTTTTTT.

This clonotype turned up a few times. The CDR3, as DNA: TGTGCCAGCAGAGCTACGGGACAGGGCATGACTGAAGCTTTCTTT. The encoded protein is CASRATGQGMTEAFF. This chain links TRBV6-2 or TRBV6-3 with TRBJ1-1; TRBD1 matches 9 bases. The CDR3 has 15 amino acids. V gave up 6 bases and J gave up 5 bases; unmatched junction bases: 10. Germline CDR1 reads MNHEY; CDR2 reads SVGEGT.

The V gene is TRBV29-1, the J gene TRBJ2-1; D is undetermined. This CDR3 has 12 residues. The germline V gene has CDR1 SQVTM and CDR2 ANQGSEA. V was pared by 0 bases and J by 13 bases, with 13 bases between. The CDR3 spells CSVEEGTADQFF. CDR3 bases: TGCAGCGTTGAAGAGGGAACCGCTGATCAGTTCTTC.

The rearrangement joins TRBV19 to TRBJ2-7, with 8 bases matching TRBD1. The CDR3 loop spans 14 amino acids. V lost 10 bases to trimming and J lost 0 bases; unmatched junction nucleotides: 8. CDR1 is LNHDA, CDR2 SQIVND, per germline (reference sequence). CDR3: CATRDRPLSYEQYF. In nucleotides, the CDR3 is TGTGCCACCCGGGACAGGCCGCTCTCCTACGAGCAGTACTTC.

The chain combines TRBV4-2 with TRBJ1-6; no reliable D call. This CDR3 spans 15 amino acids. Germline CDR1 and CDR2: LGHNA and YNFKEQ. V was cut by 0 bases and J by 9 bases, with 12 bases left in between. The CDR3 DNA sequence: TGTGCCAGCAGCCAAGAAAAGACGGGGATTTCACCCCTCCACTTT. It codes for CASSQEKTGISPLHF.

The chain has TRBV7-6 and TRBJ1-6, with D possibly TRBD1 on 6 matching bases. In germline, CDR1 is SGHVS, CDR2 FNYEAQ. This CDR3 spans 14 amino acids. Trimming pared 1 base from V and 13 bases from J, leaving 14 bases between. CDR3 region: CASSLGGGTSPLHF. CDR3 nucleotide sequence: TGTGCCAGCAGCTTAGGGGGGGGGACATCGCCCCTCCACTTT.

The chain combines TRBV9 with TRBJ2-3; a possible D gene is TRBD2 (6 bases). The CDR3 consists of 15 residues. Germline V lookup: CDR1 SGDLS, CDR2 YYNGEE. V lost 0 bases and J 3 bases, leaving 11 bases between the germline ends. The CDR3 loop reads CASSVALAKTDTQYF. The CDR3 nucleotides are TGTGCCAGCAGCGTAGCTCTAGCGAAAACAGATACGCAGTATTTT.

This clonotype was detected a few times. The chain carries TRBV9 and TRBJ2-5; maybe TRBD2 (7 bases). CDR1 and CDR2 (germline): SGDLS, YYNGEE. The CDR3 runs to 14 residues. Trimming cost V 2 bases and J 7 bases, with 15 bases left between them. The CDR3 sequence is CASSVNSGEGTQYF. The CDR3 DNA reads TGTGCCAGCAGCGTTAATTCAGGGGAGGGGACCCAGTACTTC.

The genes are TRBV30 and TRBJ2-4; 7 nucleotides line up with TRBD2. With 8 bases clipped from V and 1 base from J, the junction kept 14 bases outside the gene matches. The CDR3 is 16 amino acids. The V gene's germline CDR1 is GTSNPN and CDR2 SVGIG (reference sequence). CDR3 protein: CAGRWEAGLAKNIQYF. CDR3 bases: TGTGCCGGCCGCTGGGAAGCGGGATTGGCCAAAAACATTCAGTACTTC.

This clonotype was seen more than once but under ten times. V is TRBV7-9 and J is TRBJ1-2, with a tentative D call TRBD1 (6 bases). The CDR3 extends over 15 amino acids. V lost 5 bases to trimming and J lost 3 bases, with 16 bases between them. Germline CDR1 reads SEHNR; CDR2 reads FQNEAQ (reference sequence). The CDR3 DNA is TGTGCCAGCAGCCGACCCCCAGGGGCTTACTATGGCTACACCTTC. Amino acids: CASSRPPGAYYGYTF.

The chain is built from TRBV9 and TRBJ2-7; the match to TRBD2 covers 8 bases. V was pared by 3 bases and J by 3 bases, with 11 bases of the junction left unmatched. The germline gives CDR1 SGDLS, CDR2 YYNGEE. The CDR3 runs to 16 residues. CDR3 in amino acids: CASSASPGRGDYEQYF. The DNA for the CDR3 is TGTGCCAGCAGCGCCTCCCCAGGGCGGGGGGACTACGAGCAGTACTTC.

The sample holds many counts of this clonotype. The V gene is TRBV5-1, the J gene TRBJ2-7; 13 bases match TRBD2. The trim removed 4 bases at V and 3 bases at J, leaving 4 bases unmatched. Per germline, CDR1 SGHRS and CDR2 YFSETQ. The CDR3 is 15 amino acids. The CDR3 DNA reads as TGCGCCAGCAGCCCCGGACTAGCGGGAGTCTACGAGCAGTACTTC. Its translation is CASSPGLAGVYEQYF.

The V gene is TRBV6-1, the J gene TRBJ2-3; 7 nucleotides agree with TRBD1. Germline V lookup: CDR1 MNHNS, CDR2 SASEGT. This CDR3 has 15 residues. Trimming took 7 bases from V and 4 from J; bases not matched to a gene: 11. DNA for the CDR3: TGTGCCAGCAAGGAAGGGGGCCGTTACCCAGATACGCAGTATTTT. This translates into CASKEGGRYPDTQYF.

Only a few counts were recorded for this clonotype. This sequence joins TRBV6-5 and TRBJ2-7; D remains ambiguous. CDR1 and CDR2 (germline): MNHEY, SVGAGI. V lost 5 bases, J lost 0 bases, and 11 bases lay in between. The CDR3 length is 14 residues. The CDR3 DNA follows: TGTGCCAGCAGTGCCTTCAGTGTCTCCTACGAGCAGTACTTC. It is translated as CASSAFSVSYEQYF.

The DNA of the CDR3 is TGTGCCAGCAGCGCCTCAGGGGGAACCGGGGAGCTGTTTTTT. Translated, it gives CASSASGGTGELFF. V and J are TRBV9 and TRBJ2-2; 7 bases are a match to TRBD1. The CDR3 spans 14 residues. V trimming: 3 bases; J trimming: 5 bases; junction bases outside the gene matches: 4. Germline CDR1 SGDLS, CDR2 YYNGEE.

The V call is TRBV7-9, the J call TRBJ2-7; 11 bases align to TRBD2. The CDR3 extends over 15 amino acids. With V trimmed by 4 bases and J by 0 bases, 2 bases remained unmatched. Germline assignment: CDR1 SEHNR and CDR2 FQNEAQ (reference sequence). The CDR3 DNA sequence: TGTGCCAGCAGCTGGACTAGCGGGCACTCCTACGAGCAGTACTTC. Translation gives CASSWTSGHSYEQYF. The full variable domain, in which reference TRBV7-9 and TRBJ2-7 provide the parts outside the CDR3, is DTGVSQNPRHKITKRGQNVTFRCDPISEHNRLYWYRQTLGQGPEFLTYFQNEAQLEKSRLLSDRFSAERPKGSFSTLEIQRTEQGDSAMYLCASSWTSGHSYEQYFGPGTRLTVT.

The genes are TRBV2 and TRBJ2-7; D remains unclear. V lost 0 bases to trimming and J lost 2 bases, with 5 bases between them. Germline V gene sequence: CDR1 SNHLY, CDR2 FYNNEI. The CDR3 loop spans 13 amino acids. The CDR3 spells CASSEAPAYEQYF. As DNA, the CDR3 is TGTGCCAGCAGTGAAGCCCCTGCCTACGAGCAGTACTTC.

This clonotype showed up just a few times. CDR3 loop: CASSFSRAYGYTF. The CDR3 bases are TGTGCCAGCAGCTTTTCCAGGGCCTATGGCTACACCTTC. V and J are TRBV7-8 and TRBJ1-2; possible D gene TRBD1, 5 bases. The V gene's germline CDR1 is SGHVS and CDR2 FQNEAQ. The CDR3 runs 13 residues. The V and J ends lost 3 bases and 4 bases respectively, with 9 bases between them.

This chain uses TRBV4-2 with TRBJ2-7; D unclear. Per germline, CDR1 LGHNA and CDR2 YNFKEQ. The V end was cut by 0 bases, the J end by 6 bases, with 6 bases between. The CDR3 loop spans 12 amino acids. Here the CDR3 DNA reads TGTGCCAGCAGCCAAGACGACCGCGAGCAGTACTTC. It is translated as CASSQDDREQYF.

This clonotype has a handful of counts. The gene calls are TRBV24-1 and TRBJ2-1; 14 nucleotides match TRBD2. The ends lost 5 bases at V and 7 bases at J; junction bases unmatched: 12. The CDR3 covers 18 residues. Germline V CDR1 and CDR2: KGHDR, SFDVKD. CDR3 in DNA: TGTGCCACCAGTGGTGTGCCGGGACTAGCGGGAGTTATAAATGAGCAGTTCTTC. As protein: CATSGVPGLAGVINEQFF.

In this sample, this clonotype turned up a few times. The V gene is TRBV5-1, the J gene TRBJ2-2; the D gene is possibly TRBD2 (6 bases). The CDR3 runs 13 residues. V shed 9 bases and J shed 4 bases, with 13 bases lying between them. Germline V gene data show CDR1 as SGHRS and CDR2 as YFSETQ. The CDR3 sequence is CATSGGSTGELFF. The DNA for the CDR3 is TGCGCCACCTCTGGGGGGAGCACCGGGGAGCTGTTTTTT.